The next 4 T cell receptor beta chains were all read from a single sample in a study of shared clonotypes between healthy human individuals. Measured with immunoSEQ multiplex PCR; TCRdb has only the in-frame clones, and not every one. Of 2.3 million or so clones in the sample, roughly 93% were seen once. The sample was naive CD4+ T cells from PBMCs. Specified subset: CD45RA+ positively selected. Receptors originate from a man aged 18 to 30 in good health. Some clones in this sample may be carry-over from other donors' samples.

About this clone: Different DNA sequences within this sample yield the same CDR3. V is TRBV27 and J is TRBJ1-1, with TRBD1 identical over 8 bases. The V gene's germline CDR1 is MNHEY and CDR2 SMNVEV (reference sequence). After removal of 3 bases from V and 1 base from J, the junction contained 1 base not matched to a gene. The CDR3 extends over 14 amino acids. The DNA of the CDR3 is TGTGCCAGCAGTTTGGACAGGGAGAACACTGAAGCTTTCTTT. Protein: CASSLDRENTEAFF.

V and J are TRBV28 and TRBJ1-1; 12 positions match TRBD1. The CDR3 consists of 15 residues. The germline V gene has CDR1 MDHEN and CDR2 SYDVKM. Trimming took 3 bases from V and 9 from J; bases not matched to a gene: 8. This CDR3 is CASSLGTGGGWQAFF. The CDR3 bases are TGTGCCAGCAGTTTGGGGACAGGGGGCGGTTGGCAAGCTTTCTTT.

CDR3 nucleotides: TGTGCCAGCCCGGGGGACAGGGGCGTGAATTCGGCCCAGTACTTC. Translated, it gives CASPGDRGVNSAQYF. This chain connects TRBV2 to TRBJ2-5; 10 bases line up with TRBD1. Germline-derived CDR1 and CDR2 are SNHLY and FYNNEI. J gave up 9 bases and V 8 bases, and 15 bases lay outside the gene matches. This CDR3 region has 15 residues. The whole variable domain, filled in from reference TRBV2 and TRBJ2-5, reads EPEVTQTPSHQVTQMGQEVILRCVPISNHLYFYWYRQILGQKVEFLVSFYNNEISEKSEIFDDQFSVERPDGSNFTLKIRSTKLEDSAMYFCASPGDRGVNSAQYFGPGTRLLVL.

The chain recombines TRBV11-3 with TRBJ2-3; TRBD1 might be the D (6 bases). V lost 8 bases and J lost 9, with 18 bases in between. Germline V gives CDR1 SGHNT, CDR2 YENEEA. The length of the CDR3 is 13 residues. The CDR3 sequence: CASRALGTGTQYF. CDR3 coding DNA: TGTGCCAGCCGGGCCCTCGGCACAGGGACGCAGTATTTT.